This T cell receptor (beta chain) was captured by sequencing in a study of pediatric ulcerative colitis (dated by TCRdb to between 2019 and 2020). Study-wide context: Of the ulcerative colitis patients, several had pancolitis and two had left-sided colitis, and histology in every patient was consistent with ulcerative colitis. Roughly nine newly diagnosed, treatment-naive pediatric ulcerative colitis patients and a handful of non-IBD control children each provided paired blood and rectal samples. The Pediatric Ulcerative Colitis Activity Index classified a couple of patients as having mild disease, several as having moderate disease and three as having acute severe colitis. On the study overall, not on this receptor specifically: Autologous blood-rectal clonal overlap was significantly higher in ulcerative colitis patients than in controls, suggesting increased T cell trafficking to inflamed tissue. A couple of rectal CDR3 clonotypes turned up in every ulcerative colitis patient but in none of the controls. Controls, mild-moderate and acute severe colitis patients were separated by rectal repertoire features, and reduced rectal diversity due to clonal expansions was observed in acute severe colitis. The healthy control group was small, consisting of only a handful of individuals. Because the repertoires came from total lymphocyte DNA, rare subsets such as regulatory T cells may have patterns that are not reflected. For technical reasons, blood samples from two patients gave substantially fewer templates, and these samples were excluded from the blood-rectal overlap analysis. T cells from blood may have been included in the rectal pinch biopsies, particularly in patients with overt colitis.

This clone has a handful of counts. What antigen it recognizes has not been identified. Qualities for individual bases were not recorded, and no much larger clone is one base off. During colonoscopy, one to two pinch biopsies were obtained from the rectum for research. No immunosuppressive medication had been given to the ulcerative colitis patients before the diagnostic colonoscopy. Before DNA isolation, rectal biopsies were subjected to proteinase K digestion. The Wizard kit (Promega) was used to extract genomic DNA from both blood and intestinal samples. Using the immunoSEQ TRB Survey service, rearranged CDR3 beta regions were amplified from genomic DNA with multiplex V and J primers. Survey-level sequencing depth of up to 500,000 reads per sample was used to keep depth equal across samples. The libraries were purified, combined into pools and sequenced with Illumina technology. Per the original workflow: Productive clonality, sample overlap, pairwise scatters, CDR3 beta length, V/D/J gene usage and productiveness were all assessed with the immunoSEQ online tools. Calculated diversity was defined as the number of unique rearrangements divided by total templates, multiplied by 100, and Shannon and Simpson indices were computed as well. Principal component analysis used the R prcomp function and ggbiplot package on Z-score normalized data. Morisita's index was used to measure clonal overlap between blood and rectum within each subject. Imported from immuneACCESS, the table was reduced by TCRdb to in-frame sequences with V and J called. These copies leave out some clones; in studies compared against another copy, an unresolved V gene accounts for under half, and the cause of the remainder is not known. V and J calls and clone size come straight from that table; D and trimming were deduced from the DNA. This sample has approximately 40,000 clones in its table, and over 70% of those were observed once. 8.6% of the sample goes to the ten largest clones.

From the cysteine up to the phenylalanine, the CDR3 has a length of 15 residues. Only the CDR3 portion is preserved as DNA: 45 bases, with reading frame beginning at the first base. CDR1 and CDR2 were assigned from the germline V gene as MNHEY and SVGAGI. Trimming removed 0 bases from V and 2 bases from J, leaving 9 bases between the germline ends. This sequence was found in a boy between 10 and 17 years old with severe ulcerative colitis. Sequenced input: gut tissue. The chain links TRBV6-5 with TRBJ2-3; TRBD1 could be the D gene, as 5 bases match. DNA sequence: TGTGCCAGCAGTTACTCCTACAGGAACACAGATACGCAGTATTTT. It encodes CASSYSYRNTDTQYF.